Here is one T cell receptor beta chain with its context. This clonotype was observed a handful of times. The antigen it binds to is not known. Within one base of it there is no much larger clone, and no base qualities were kept. This sample is drawn from a study of blood T cells in healthy people across ages (dated by TCRdb to 2015 to 2017). Regarding the research as a whole: Template switching captured roughly one uniquely barcoded TCR beta cDNA molecule per two T cells in model experiments. To track age-related changes in TCR beta repertoire diversity, the study relied on deep sequencing normalized with unique cDNA molecular identifiers. The donors were split into four age groups: young (average around 15 years), middle-aged (around 37), aged (about 62) and long-lived (roughly 88). Donors of different ages were randomly distributed across sequencing lanes to avoid experimental bias. Two additional independent replicas of 1 million unique cDNA reads from the same blood draw were analyzed for two donors (one aged 18 to 30 and one aged 80 or older). The study at large found these results: As age increased, observed TCR beta diversity per million T cells dropped in a roughly linear way, and a significant reduction was already evident by age 40. Estimates of total diversity based on one million sequenced T cells were regarded as lower bounds and as underestimates. Because the CMV infection status of the donors was unknown, age-related changes in expanded clonotypes may potentially have been confounded. The long-lived group showed more naive CD4+ T cells, fewer expanded clones and increased TCR diversity than the aged group, suggesting age selection. The percentage of naive T cells measured by flow cytometry correlated strongly with observed TCR beta diversity. Since profiling was done on bulk unsorted PBMCs, naive and antigen-experienced compartments could not be conclusively compared.

V loses 7 bases at its end and J loses 5 bases; junction bases beyond the gene matches: 10. From the cysteine through the phenylalanine, the CDR3 covers 14 amino acids. Only the CDR3 portion is preserved as DNA: 42 bases, with reading frame beginning at the first base. CDR1 and CDR2 were assigned from the germline V gene (reference sequence) as LNHNV and YYDKDF. The donors were roughly 38 Caucasian individuals from Russia, aged roughly 6 to 90 years, who were systemically healthy. Each donor gave about 9.8 milliliters of peripheral blood, drawn into EDTA-treated Vacutainer tubes. Ficoll-Paque density-gradient centrifugation was used to isolate PBMCs, with at least 6 million per sample. Trizol reagent was used to extract total RNA from the PBMCs, yielding at least 6 micrograms per sample. For every donor, an aliquot of PBMCs went through flow cytometry to measure the percentages of naive CD45RAhigh/CD27high T cells.

To prepare the library, 5' RACE was applied. Reads for this sample came from an Illumina HiSeq 2500. A second roughly 6 to 11 cycle PCR used a sample-barcoded 5' primer and a J-beta primer mix. A template-switch 5' adaptor carrying 12 random nucleotides introduced a unique molecular identifier onto each TCR beta cDNA molecule. Each sample yielded at least 3 million CDR3-containing paired-end reads. The Mint cDNA synthesis kit, primed by a TRBC-specific oligonucleotide, was used to synthesize first-strand cDNA from all RNA. Following uracil-DNA glycosylase treatment, all cDNA underwent a first 18-cycle PCR with the universal primers M1SS and BC2_uni_R. The authors' pipeline ran thus. Each sample was normalized by randomly selecting 1 million high-quality reads, each carrying a distinct molecular identifier. Instead of being binned into consensus sequences, reads that shared molecular identifiers were thrown out. CDR3 identification, clonotype clustering and error correction used MiTCR with a Q25 quality threshold and the strictest error-elimination algorithm. A nonparametric unseen species model using Euler transformation provided a lower-bound estimate of total TCR beta diversity. The public reads were reprocessed in TCRdb via fastp at Q25 and MiXCR, keeping in-frame beta chains. Every entry covers one CDR3 protein and lists the most common genes and DNA from its rows. The V and J calls were not made by the authors but by TCRdb's processing. The sample has fewer than 1 million distinct CDR3 sequences on record, roughly 44% of them singletons. Approximately 20% of the sample is taken by the ten largest.

The source of this sequence is a man aged 60-69 years in good health. Recombination joined TRBV15 with TRBJ2-5, with TRBD2 identical over 7 junction bases. Sequencing used blood. DNA sequence: TGTGCCACCACCCGGGACTATAGAAAGGAGACCCAGTACTTC. Its coded protein is CATTRDYRKETQYF.